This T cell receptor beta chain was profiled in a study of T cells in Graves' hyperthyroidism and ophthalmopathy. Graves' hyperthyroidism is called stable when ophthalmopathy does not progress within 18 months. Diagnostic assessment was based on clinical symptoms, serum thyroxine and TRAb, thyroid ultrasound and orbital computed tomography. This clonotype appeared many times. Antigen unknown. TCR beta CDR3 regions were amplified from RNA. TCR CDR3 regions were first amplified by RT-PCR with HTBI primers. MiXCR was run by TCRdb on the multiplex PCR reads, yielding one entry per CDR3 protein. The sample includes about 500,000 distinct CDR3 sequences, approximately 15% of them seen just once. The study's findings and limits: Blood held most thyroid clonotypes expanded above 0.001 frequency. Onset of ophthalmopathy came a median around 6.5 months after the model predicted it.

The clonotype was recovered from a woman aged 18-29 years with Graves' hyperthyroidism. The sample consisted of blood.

The CDR3 bases are TGTGCCAGCACTATTACAGGGGTGGACACCGGGGAGCTGTTTTTT. It is translated as CASTITGVDTGELFF. The V call is TRBV2, the J call TRBJ2-2; TRBD1 matches 7 bases. CDR1 SNHLY and CDR2 FYNNEI come from the germline V gene. Losses at the gene ends were 7 bases for V and 3 bases for J; bases not matched to a gene: 8. The CDR3 is made up of 15 amino acids. Full variable domain (outside the CDR3, taken from reference TRBV2 and TRBJ2-2): EPEVTQTPSHQVTQMGQEVILRCVPISNHLYFYWYRQILGQKVEFLVSFYNNEISEKSEIFDDQFSVERPDGSNFTLKIRSTKLEDSAMYFCASTITGVDTGELFFGEGSRLTVL.